Shown below are 18 T cell receptor beta chains from a single sample sequenced in a study of control samples from healthy donors and cancer patients. Clones were read by immunoSEQ multiplex PCR, and TCRdb kept only the in-frame ones, dropping some. The table lists under 200,000 clones, 80% to 90% of them singletons. The sample consisted of blood. The origin of the receptors is a young woman in good health.

This chain links TRBV10-2 with TRBJ1-2, with TRBD1 matching 9 bases. CDR3 length: 14 amino acids. The ends lost 2 bases at V and 6 bases at J; junction bases unmatched: 4. Per the germline V gene, CDR1 is WSHSY and CDR2 is SAAADI. In nucleotides, the CDR3 is TGCGCCAGCAGTGAGCAGACAGGGGGGCATGGCTACACCTTC. Residues: CASSEQTGGHGYTF.

This rearrangement joins TRBV10-3 to TRBJ2-7, with no clear D. The CDR3 contains 11 residues. V lost 2 bases to trimming and J lost 4 bases, with 3 bases between them. The germline V gene encodes CDR1 ENHRY and CDR2 SYGVKD. CDR3 sequence reads: CAISENYEQYF. CDR3 sequence (DNA): TGTGCCATCAGTGAGAATTACGAGCAGTACTTC.

V is TRBV19 and J is TRBJ1-1, with D maybe TRBD1 (5 bases). V was shortened by 1 base and J by 6 bases, with 6 bases between the two germline ends. Looked up from germline, CDR1 is LNHDA and CDR2 is SQIVND (reference sequence). This CDR3 is built from 12 residues. DNA for the CDR3: TGTGCCAGTAGTATAGCAGGGTCTGAAGCTTTCTTT. This encodes CASSIAGSEAFF.

This rearrangement joins TRBV10-3 to TRBJ1-4; 7 bases agree with TRBD1. This CDR3 has 16 amino acids. Looked up from germline, CDR1 is ENHRY and CDR2 is SYGVKD. V was clipped by 10 bases and J by 3 bases; unmatched bases: 14. This CDR3 reads CATLGYPGQSNEKLFF. CDR3 sequence (DNA): TGTGCCACCCTGGGCTATCCGGGACAGTCTAATGAAAAACTGTTTTTT.

This clone came up once. The chain has TRBV7-8 and TRBJ1-3; D gene ambiguous. CDR1 SGHVS and CDR2 FQNEAQ come from the germline V gene. The V end was cut by 5 bases, the J end by 3 bases, with 11 bases between. The CDR3 runs 14 residues. This CDR3 is CASSRGKFGNTIYF. CDR3 in DNA: TGTGCCAGCAGCCGAGGGAAGTTTGGAAACACCATATATTTT.

The rearrangement uses TRBV28 and TRBJ1-3; 8 positions match TRBD1. The junction had 7 bases not matched to a gene; V was cut back by 1 base and J by 2 bases. There are 17 residues in the CDR3. Per the germline V gene, CDR1 is MDHEN and CDR2 is SYDVKM. CDR3 coding DNA: TGTGCCAGCAGTTTATTGCAGGGGGCTTTGACTGGAAACACCATATATTTT. Protein product: CASSLLQGALTGNTIYF.

This rearrangement joins TRBV15 to TRBJ1-4, with 9 bases aligning to TRBD1. V shed 5 bases and J 3 bases; nucleotides not matched to a gene: 4. Looked up from germline, CDR1 is LNHNV and CDR2 is YYDKDF (reference sequence). This CDR3 spans 15 amino acids. This chain's CDR3 is CATSSRDRANEKLFF. The CDR3 coding sequence is TGTGCCACCAGCTCTCGGGACAGGGCTAATGAAAAACTGTTTTTT. Based on the CDR3 plus reference TRBV15 and TRBJ1-4, the full variable domain is DAMVIQNPRYQVTQFGKPVTLSCSQTLNHNVMYWYQQKSSQAPKLLFHYYDKDFNNEADTPDNFQSRRPNTSFCFLDIRSPGLGDTAMYLCATSSRDRANEKLFFGSGTQLSVL.

The count of this clone is one. This specimen includes other DNA sequences encoding the same CDR3. The chain recombines TRBV7-9 with TRBJ2-7; TRBD1 might be the D (6 bases). The V gene's germline CDR1 is SEHNR and CDR2 FQNEAQ (reference sequence). Trimming stripped 1 base from V and 6 bases from J, with 10 bases between. This CDR3 comprises 13 residues. The CDR3 nucleotides are TGTGCCAGCAGCTTAGGGGGGCTGGGCGAGCAGTACTTC. Translating gives CASSLGGLGEQYF.

The chain links TRBV6-5 to TRBJ1-2; 7 bases line up with TRBD1. The CDR3 has 14 residues. Germline V gene data show CDR1 as MNHEY and CDR2 as SVGAGI. Trimming at V came to 6 bases and at J to 10 bases, leaving 14 bases not matched to a gene. In DNA, the CDR3 is TGTGCCAGCAGAACCGCCGGGACAGCCAGTGACTACACCTTC. Translation: CASRTAGTASDYTF.

The rearrangement joins TRBV7-6 to TRBJ2-3; a weak D match, TRBD1 (6 bases). There are 15 residues in the CDR3. V lost 0 bases and J 2 bases, leaving 9 bases between the germline ends. Germline V lookup: CDR1 SGHVS, CDR2 FNYEAQ. CDR3 amino acids: CASSLAGGATDTQYF. The CDR3, as DNA: TGTGCCAGCAGCTTAGCAGGGGGAGCCACAGATACGCAGTATTTT. The variable domain in full, completed from reference TRBV7-6 and TRBJ2-3, reads GAGVSQSPRYKVTKRGQDVALRCDPISGHVSLYWYRQALGQGPEFLTYFNYEAQQDKSGLPNDRFSAERPEGSISTLTIQRTEQRDSAMYRCASSLAGGATDTQYFGPGTRLTVL.

The CDR3 here is CASSEPGLAGGYNTGELFF. In DNA form, the CDR3 reads TGTGCCAGCAGCGAACCGGGACTAGCGGGAGGATATAACACCGGGGAGCTGTTTTTT. The chain links TRBV9 to TRBJ2-2; 15 positions match TRBD2. CDR3 length: 19 residues. The germline gives CDR1 SGDLS, CDR2 YYNGEE. Germline trimming cut 3 bases from V and 2 bases from J; bases unmatched to any gene: 8. The complete variable domain, with remaining parts taken from reference TRBV9 and TRBJ2-2, reads DSGVTQTPKHLITATGQRVTLRCSPRSGDLSVYWYQQSLDQGLQFLIQYYNGEERAKGNILERFSAQQFPDLHSELNLSSLELGDSALYFCASSEPGLAGGYNTGELFFGEGSRLTVL.

The rearrangement links TRBV24-1 to TRBJ1-2; D is perhaps TRBD1 (5 bases). This CDR3 comprises 13 residues. The germline V gene encodes CDR1 KGHDR and CDR2 SFDVKD. V gave up 3 bases and J gave up 7 bases, with 11 bases separating them. CDR3 bases: TGTGCCACCAGTGATCCGGGTGGGGGTGGCTACACCTTC. Translation: CATSDPGGGGYTF.

The rearrangement links TRBV11-2 to TRBJ2-1; maybe TRBD2 (5 bases). Germline assignment: CDR1 SGHAT and CDR2 FQNNGV. The CDR3 length is 14 residues. Trimming took off 5 bases at V and 2 bases at J, with 10 bases between the two ends. The CDR3 nucleotides read TGTGCCAGCAGCCCGGGAATTCCCTACAATGAGCAGTTCTTC. Protein sequence: CASSPGIPYNEQFF.

This clone was observed a single time. Here the CDR3 reads CASSSLRGNSPLHF. CDR3 nucleotide sequence: TGTGCCAGCAGCTCGCTCAGGGGTAATTCACCCCTCCACTTT. This chain uses TRBV5-6 with TRBJ1-6; D is possibly TRBD1 (6 bases). V lost 3 bases, J lost 6 bases, and 10 bases lay in between. The CDR3 covers 14 residues. CDR1 and CDR2 from the germline V gene are SGHDT and YYEEEE.

V usage is TRBV27 and J usage is TRBJ2-1; the D is unclear. Germline CDR1 reads MNHEY; CDR2 reads SMNVEV (reference sequence). The V end lost 5 bases, the J end lost 0 bases, and 20 bases lay between the germline ends. The CDR3 loop spans 18 amino acids. CDR3 DNA: TGTGCCAGCAGTGTAAGGCCCTCGGGCTTCAGCTCCTACAATGAGCAGTTCTTC. Translated: CASSVRPSGFSSYNEQFF.

V usage is TRBV6-5 and J usage is TRBJ2-6, with TRBD2 identical over 8 bases. Germline lookup yields CDR1 MNHEY and CDR2 SVGAGI. CDR3 length: 15 residues. J gave up 2 bases and V 7 bases, and 4 bases lay outside the gene matches. The CDR3 region is CASTAGGAGANVLTF. The CDR3 nucleotides read TGTGCCAGCACCGCGGGGGGTGCTGGGGCCAACGTCCTGACTTTC.

DNA for the CDR3: TGCGCCAGCAGCCAGGCTCTCGATTCAGAGTGGGCAAACACTGAAGCTTTCTTT. It codes for CASSQALDSEWANTEAFF. The chain uses TRBV4-1 and TRBJ1-1, with no clear D. With 3 bases removed from V and 2 bases from J, the gap between germline ends came to 22 bases. The CDR3 spans 18 residues. CDR1 is MGHRA and CDR2 is YSYEKL in the germline V gene.

The chain uses TRBV29-1 and TRBJ1-3, with D possibly matching TRBD1 (6 bases). V was trimmed by 3 bases and J by 0 bases, leaving 12 bases between them. There are 15 residues in the CDR3. Germline CDR1 reads SQVTM; CDR2 reads ANQGSEA. The CDR3 DNA reads as TGCAGCGTTGATGGCACGACAGGCTCTGGAAACACCATATATTTT. The encoded protein is CSVDGTTGSGNTIYF.